One and the same sample provided the 28 T cell receptor beta chains below, sequenced in a study of response to subunit inactivated influenza vaccine. TCRdb passed the RT-PCR reads through MiXCR, listing each CDR3 protein once. The table includes fewer than 750,000 distinct CDR3 sequences, 14% detected once. The sample was PBMCs from blood, taken approximately 13 days after vaccination. The receptors originated from a man aged 45-65 years who received an inactivated influenza vaccine.

This clonotype was seen a handful of times. The V gene is TRBV7-9, the J gene TRBJ2-7; no definite D call. Germline V lookup: CDR1 SEHNR, CDR2 FQNEAQ (reference sequence). The CDR3 length is 14 residues. V was shortened by 4 bases and J by 0 bases, with 10 bases between the two germline ends. DNA of the CDR3: TGTGCCAGCAGCTGGGCAGAAAGCTCCTACGAGCAGTACTTC. Protein: CASSWAESSYEQYF.

This clonotype occurred a few times. The V call is TRBV7-9, the J call TRBJ1-1; unclear D gene. Per germline, CDR1 SEHNR and CDR2 FQNEAQ (reference sequence). V lost 5 bases, J lost 3 bases, and 13 bases lay in between. This CDR3 spans 14 amino acids. CDR3 amino acids: CASSLEGPYTEAFF. The CDR3 DNA reads TGTGCCAGCAGCCTAGAAGGACCTTACACTGAAGCTTTCTTT.

This clonotype has a handful of counts. The rearrangement joins TRBV3-1 to TRBJ2-7; either TRBD1 or TRBD2 may fit D (6 bases each). CDR1 is LGHDT, CDR2 YNNKEL, per germline (reference sequence). The CDR3 has 18 residues. Trimming took off 2 bases at V and 4 bases at J, with 24 bases between the two ends. DNA for the CDR3: TGTGCCAGCAGCCAACCGAGCGGGTCGGGACACCTAGCTTACGAGCAGTACTTC. Encoded protein: CASSQPSGSGHLAYEQYF.

The chain has TRBV18 and TRBJ2-3; D is ambiguous. This CDR3 contains 13 residues. Germline V gene data show CDR1 as KGHSH and CDR2 as LQKENI. Trimming pared 10 bases from V and 1 base from J, leaving 12 bases between. DNA of the CDR3: TGTGCCACCCAGCCCTCCCGCACAGATACGCAGTATTTT. As protein: CATQPSRTDTQYF.

This clonotype occurred a few times. The chain uses TRBV4-2 and TRBJ1-4, with 10 nucleotides matching TRBD1. Germline trimming cut 0 bases from V and 10 bases from J; bases unmatched to any gene: 8. The germline CDR1 and CDR2 sequences are LGHNA and YNFKEQ. The CDR3 totals 16 residues. The CDR3 is CASSQEAGQGVGKLFF. CDR3 DNA: TGTGCCAGCAGCCAAGAAGCTGGACAGGGGGTGGGAAAACTGTTTTTT.

J is TRBJ2-5 and V is TRBV7-2, with 11 bases identical to TRBD2. The CDR3 is made up of 15 amino acids. Germline values: CDR1 SGHTA, CDR2 FQGNSA. V trimming: 5 bases; J trimming: 7 bases; junction bases outside the gene matches: 9. CDR3 sequence (DNA): TGTGCCAGCAGCCTGGGACTAGCGGCCACAGGGACCCAGTACTTC. Residues: CASSLGLAATGTQYF. Based on the CDR3 plus reference TRBV7-2 and TRBJ2-5, the full variable domain is GAGVSQSPSNKVTEKGKDVELRCDPISGHTALYWYRQSLGQGLEFLIYFQGNSAPDKSGLPSDRFSAERTGGSVSTLTIQRTQQEDSAVYLCASSLGLAATGTQYFGPGTRLLVL.

In this sample, this clonotype turned up a few times. The chain is built from TRBV29-1 and TRBJ2-1; 7 bases agree with TRBD2. V shed 4 bases and J 5 bases; nucleotides not matched to a gene: 5. Germline V CDR1 and CDR2: SQVTM, ANQGSEA. This CDR3 is built from 13 residues. CDR3 in DNA: TGCAGCGTTGGTACTAGCGCAAACAATGAGCAGTTCTTC. Its protein is CSVGTSANNEQFF.

This clonotype came up many times. The chain uses TRBV7-2 and TRBJ1-2; TRBD1 aligns across 7 bases. After removal of 4 bases from V and 8 bases from J, the junction contained 16 bases not matched to a gene. This CDR3 has 16 residues. Germline CDR1 is SGHTA and CDR2 is FQGNSA. Here the CDR3 DNA reads TGTGCCAGCAGCTCCAATTTAGGGACAGCCCTGGTGGGCTACACCTTC. Translation: CASSSNLGTALVGYTF.

Only one count was recorded for this clonotype. The chain joins TRBV5-8 to TRBJ2-1, with a tentative D call TRBD2 (5 bases). The V gene lost 3 bases and the J gene lost 6 bases, with 10 bases spanning the gap. This CDR3 spans 13 amino acids. The germline gives CDR1 SGHTS, CDR2 YDEGEE. This CDR3 reads CASSSGLVNEQFF. In DNA form, the CDR3 reads TGTGCCAGCAGCTCCGGACTGGTCAATGAGCAGTTCTTC.

This clonotype occurred a few times. The J gene is TRBJ1-1, the V gene TRBV20-1; no clear D gene. The germline V gene has CDR1 DFQATT and CDR2 SNEGSKA (reference sequence). The CDR3 runs to 12 residues. The V gene lost 2 bases and the J gene lost 4 bases, with 8 bases spanning the gap. The CDR3 region is CSARLRFTEAFF. CDR3 nucleotides: TGCAGTGCTAGATTAAGATTCACTGAAGCTTTCTTT.

This clonotype has more than one count but fewer than ten. The chain employs TRBV7-9 and TRBJ2-7; a possible D gene is TRBD1 (5 bases). V was shortened by 0 bases and J by 6 bases, with 6 bases between the two germline ends. This CDR3 contains 12 residues. The V gene's germline CDR1 is SEHNR and CDR2 FQNEAQ (reference sequence). Here the CDR3 DNA reads TGTGCCAGCAGCTTAGCTAGGGGCGAGCAGTACTTC. Residues: CASSLARGEQYF. Full variable domain (remainder filled in from reference TRBV7-9 and TRBJ2-7): DTGVSQNPRHKITKRGQNVTFRCDPISEHNRLYWYRQTLGQGPEFLTYFQNEAQLEKSRLLSDRFSAERPKGSFSTLEIQRTEQGDSAMYLCASSLARGEQYFGPGTRLTVT.

CDR3 coding DNA: TGTGCCAGCAGGGAACAGCGCCAGGGGGGTTCACCCCTCCACTTT. It codes for CASREQRQGGSPLHF. The J gene is TRBJ1-6, the V gene TRBV2, with 7 bases fitting TRBD1. The CDR3 sequence is 15 residues long. From germline, CDR1 is SNHLY and CDR2 FYNNEI. After removal of 6 bases from V and 9 bases from J, the junction contained 11 bases not matched to a gene.

The sample holds a few counts of this clonotype. J is TRBJ2-1 and V is TRBV18, with D possibly TRBD1 on 6 matching bases. This CDR3 is built from 16 residues. Trimming pared 3 bases from V and 8 bases from J, leaving 20 bases between. CDR1 and CDR2 from the germline V gene are KGHSH and LQKENI. The CDR3 bases are TGTGCCAGCTCACCCCCTGCAGGGGTGGGGCAGGATGAGCAGTTCTTC. Translating gives CASSPPAGVGQDEQFF.

This clonotype came up a few times. The V and J genes are TRBV5-6 and TRBJ2-5; D is ambiguous. The germline CDR1 and CDR2 sequences are SGHDT and YYEEEE. The CDR3 consists of 15 residues. V dropped 4 bases and J dropped 7 bases, with 20 bases sitting between them. The CDR3 bases are TGTGCCAGCAGCCCTGATGGGTCCGGTGTCATGACCCAGTACTTC. This encodes CASSPDGSGVMTQYF.

This chain links TRBV20-1 with TRBJ2-5, with D perhaps being TRBD1 or TRBD2 (6 bases each). There are 16 residues in the CDR3. Germline CDR1 is DFQATT and CDR2 is SNEGSKA (reference sequence). V was cut by 3 bases and J by 7 bases, with 24 bases left in between. The CDR3 region is CSASGSGALNRVTQYF. The DNA of the CDR3 is TGCAGTGCTAGTGGTTCGGGGGCCCTAAACCGGGTGACCCAGTACTTC.

The chain has TRBV6-2 or TRBV6-3 and TRBJ1-1, with D unresolved. Germline lookup yields CDR1 MNHEY and CDR2 SVGEGT. This CDR3 region has 14 residues. Trimming pared 5 bases from V and 0 bases from J, leaving 10 bases between. CDR3 coding DNA: TGTGCCAGCAGTATTCTCCTCATGAACACTGAAGCTTTCTTT. The encoded protein is CASSILLMNTEAFF.

The rearrangement joins TRBV29-1 to TRBJ2-7; 11 bases map to TRBD1. Unmatched junction bases numbered 6, after V lost 4 bases and J lost 4 bases. The CDR3 contains 14 residues. Germline V gives CDR1 SQVTM, CDR2 ANQGSEA. The CDR3 nucleotides read TGCAGCGTTGCACCGGGACAGGGGGGGTACGAGCAGTACTTC. Its translation is CSVAPGQGGYEQYF.

This clonotype has just a few counts. The chain is built from TRBV2 and TRBJ2-7; TRBD2 matches at 9 bases. V trimming: 1 base; J trimming: 3 bases; junction bases outside the gene matches: 4. Germline CDR1 is SNHLY and CDR2 is FYNNEI. The CDR3 covers 15 residues. The CDR3 protein is CASSEVVAGDYEQYF. The CDR3 DNA sequence: TGTGCCAGCAGTGAAGTGGTAGCGGGGGACTACGAGCAGTACTTC.

In this sample, this clonotype turned up a few times. This chain links TRBV11-2 with TRBJ2-7; no clear D gene. The V end was cut by 4 bases, the J end by 7 bases, with 11 bases between. Looked up from germline, CDR1 is SGHAT and CDR2 is FQNNGV. This CDR3 has 12 amino acids. The CDR3 DNA reads TGTGCCAGCAGCTCCGCCCCTCGGGAGCAGTACTTC. This translates into CASSSAPREQYF. Full variable domain (remainder filled in from reference TRBV11-2 and TRBJ2-7): EAGVAQSPRYKIIEKRQSVAFWCNPISGHATLYWYQQILGQGPKLLIQFQNNGVVDDSQLPKDRFSAERLKGVDSTLKIQPAKLEDSAVYLCASSSAPREQYFGPGTRLTVT.

This chain connects TRBV11-2 to TRBJ2-7, with no clear D. Germline V lookup: CDR1 SGHAT, CDR2 FQNNGV. This CDR3 spans 15 amino acids. V was cut by 5 bases and J by 0 bases, with 14 bases left in between. CDR3 sequence reads: CASSRTDGLSYEQYF. The CDR3 bases are TGTGCCAGCAGCCGTACGGACGGGCTCTCCTACGAGCAGTACTTC.

A few counts support this clonotype. This chain connects TRBV7-2 to TRBJ2-1; D remains ambiguous. Germline loops: CDR1 SGHTA, CDR2 FQGNSA. There are 13 residues in the CDR3. V gave up 0 bases and J gave up 5 bases, with 5 bases separating them. Written as DNA, the CDR3 is TGTGCCAGCAGCTTAGCTTGGGACAATGAGCAGTTCTTC. Its translation: CASSLAWDNEQFF.

The chain couples TRBV5-6 to TRBJ2-7; D is unresolved. The CDR3 has 11 amino acids. Trimming pared 10 bases from V and 6 bases from J, leaving 14 bases between. The germline gives CDR1 SGHDT, CDR2 YYEEEE. The CDR3 bases are TGTGCCTCTTCTTCTTTGTCCGAGCAGTACTTC. Its protein is CASSSLSEQYF.

This clonotype appeared many times. V usage is TRBV28 and J usage is TRBJ2-1; either TRBD1 or TRBD2 may supply D (6 bases each). This CDR3 is built from 12 residues. Germline V CDR1 and CDR2: MDHEN, SYDVKM. V dropped 5 bases and J dropped 7 bases, with 9 bases sitting between them. CDR3 DNA sequence: TGTGCCAGCAGTCGGGGGCTTAATGAGCAGTTCTTC. This translates into CASSRGLNEQFF.

This clonotype was counted between two and nine times. The V gene is TRBV5-5, the J gene TRBJ1-4; D not resolved. V lost 5 bases, J lost 1 base, and 12 bases lay in between. Germline CDR1 SGHKS, CDR2 YYEKEE (reference sequence). The CDR3 extends over 15 amino acids. The CDR3 loop reads CASSTTTQTNEKLFF. CDR3 DNA sequence: TGTGCCAGCAGTACTACCACTCAAACTAATGAAAAACTGTTTTTT. The variable domain in full, completed from reference TRBV5-5 and TRBJ1-4, reads DAGVTQSPTHLIKTRGQQVTLRCSPISGHKSVSWYQQVLGQGPQFIFQYYEKEERGRGNFPDRFSARQFPNYSSELNVNALLLGDSALYLCASSTTTQTNEKLFFGSGTQLSVL.

This clonotype was found a few times. The chain joins TRBV25-1 to TRBJ1-2, with a possible D match to TRBD1 (5 bases). Germline lookup yields CDR1 MGHDK and CDR2 SYGVNS. Trimming took off 5 bases at V and 4 bases at J, with 14 bases between the two ends. The CDR3 sequence is 14 residues long. This chain's CDR3 is CASSRTGRIYGYTF. The CDR3 region has the DNA TGTGCCAGCAGTCGAACAGGACGGATCTATGGCTACACCTTC.

The V and J genes are TRBV7-8 and TRBJ2-2; possibly TRBD1 for D (6 bases). Germline V gives CDR1 SGHVS, CDR2 FQNEAQ. Trimming left V 3 bases short and J 2 bases short, with 10 bases between. The CDR3 spans 15 residues. The CDR3 coding sequence is TGTGCCAGCAGCTTTCCGGGACAAAACACCGGGGAGCTGTTTTTT. As protein: CASSFPGQNTGELFF.

This clonotype has ten or more counts. The J gene is TRBJ2-1, the V gene TRBV3-1; D possibly corresponds to TRBD2 (5 bases). The CDR3 consists of 13 residues. Trimming took off 4 bases at V and 8 bases at J, with 12 bases between the two ends. The germline V gene encodes CDR1 LGHDT and CDR2 YNNKEL (reference sequence). CDR3 bases: TGTGCCAGCAGCCTATACGACGGGGATGAGCAGTTCTTC. Translation gives CASSLYDGDEQFF.

This clonotype was counted only a few times. The V call is TRBV7-2, the J call TRBJ2-7; D may match TRBD1 or TRBD2 (5 bases each). Looked up from germline, CDR1 is SGHTA and CDR2 is FQGNSA. CDR3 length equals 14 residues. V was pared by 4 bases and J by 7 bases, with 17 bases between. CDR3 protein: CASSYPGPTWEQYF. CDR3 sequence (DNA): TGTGCCAGCAGCTACCCGGGACCGACGTGGGAGCAGTACTTC.